A selection of T cell receptor beta chains follows, all from one sample in a study of post-analysis software for immune sequencing data. Via MiXCR, TCRdb re-called the PCR reads, giving one row per CDR3 protein. This table has 450,000 to 700,000 distinct CDR3 sequences, 44% appearing once. Material for sequencing was blood. These receptors all stem from a girl under 18 with multiple sclerosis. Both conserved end residues are part of each CDR3. Each record gives: CDR3 DNA, CDR3 protein, D gene, V gene, J gene, clone size. The D gene is left open where the match is weak. Expanded clones are given a class, and other clones once, few, many or no size at all.

CDR3nt: TGCAGTGCTGGTTACCGGGGGGGGTTCTACAATGAGCAGTTCTTC
CDR3aa: CSAGYRGGFYNEQFF
d_gene: TRBD2
v_gene: TRBV20-1
j_gene: TRBJ2-1
abundance: -

CDR3nt: TGTGCCAGCAGTTTCATAAGCTATGAGCAGTTCTTC
CDR3aa: CASSFISYEQFF
d_gene: -
v_gene: TRBV12-3/TRBV12-4
j_gene: TRBJ2-1
abundance: -

CDR3nt: TGCAGCGTTGCAGGACAGGGGGATGTCTATGGCTACACCTTC
CDR3aa: CSVAGQGDVYGYTF
d_gene: TRBD1
v_gene: TRBV29-1
j_gene: TRBJ1-2
abundance: few

CDR3nt: TGCAGTGCTAGAGACACTAGCGGGGGGGAAGAGCAGTACTTC
CDR3aa: CSARDTSGGEEQYF
d_gene: TRBD2
v_gene: TRBV20-1
j_gene: TRBJ2-7
abundance: -

CDR3nt: TGCGCCAGCAGCCAAGTTCAGGACACTGGCTACGAGCAGTACTTC
CDR3aa: CASSQVQDTGYEQYF
d_gene: -
v_gene: TRBV4-1
j_gene: TRBJ2-7
abundance: -

CDR3nt: TGTGCCAGCAGCCCCGCTAGGACCCTAGCCAAAAACATTCAGTACTTC
CDR3aa: CASSPARTLAKNIQYF
d_gene: -
v_gene: TRBV7-9
j_gene: TRBJ2-4
abundance: -

CDR3nt: TGTGCCAGCAGTACCCTTAAGGCCCCTTACGAGCAGTACTTC
CDR3aa: CASSTLKAPYEQYF
d_gene: -
v_gene: TRBV6-7
j_gene: TRBJ2-7
abundance: -

CDR3nt: TGTGCCAGCAGCTTAGCGCGCGGGACCTACAATGAGCAGTTCTTC
CDR3aa: CASSLARGTYNEQFF
d_gene: -
v_gene: TRBV7-2
j_gene: TRBJ2-1
abundance: -

CDR3nt: TGCGCCAGCAGCCGAGAAGGACAGGGAGCCCAAGAGACCCAGTACTTC
CDR3aa: CASSREGQGAQETQYF
d_gene: TRBD1
v_gene: TRBV4-1
j_gene: TRBJ2-5
abundance: -

CDR3nt: TGTGCCATCAGTGAAGGGCAGCTCCAAGAGACCCAGTACTTC
CDR3aa: CAISEGQLQETQYF
d_gene: -
v_gene: TRBV10-3
j_gene: TRBJ2-5
abundance: -

CDR3nt: TGTGCCAGCAGCCTAACTCCCACCAGGGACGAGCAGTACTTC
CDR3aa: CASSLTPTRDEQYF
d_gene: -
v_gene: TRBV11-2
j_gene: TRBJ2-7
abundance: few

CDR3nt: TGCAGCGTTGTGATCGGCTACTCGAGCTCTGGGGCCAACGTCCGGACTTTC
CDR3aa: CSVVIGYSSSGANVRTF
d_gene: -
v_gene: TRBV29-1
j_gene: TRBJ2-6
abundance: -

CDR3nt: TGTGCCAGCAGCGAACCATACAGGGTCCATTCTCTCTACGAGCAGTACTTC
CDR3aa: CASSEPYRVHSLYEQYF
d_gene: -
v_gene: TRBV11-2
j_gene: TRBJ2-7
abundance: -

CDR3nt: TGTGCCATCAGTGAGCAACTAGCGGGTGTGGGGAATGAGCAGTTCTTC
CDR3aa: CAISEQLAGVGNEQFF
d_gene: TRBD2
v_gene: TRBV10-3
j_gene: TRBJ2-1
abundance: few

CDR3nt: TGCGCCTCTACCCGGACCCAACCCTCTGGGGCCAACGTCCTGACTTTC
CDR3aa: CASTRTQPSGANVLTF
d_gene: -
v_gene: TRBV6-5
j_gene: TRBJ2-6
abundance: -

CDR3nt: TGTGCCAGCAGTTTCGGGGGGGCGGGCAATCAGCCCCAGCATTTT
CDR3aa: CASSFGGAGNQPQHF
d_gene: -
v_gene: TRBV12-3/TRBV12-4
j_gene: TRBJ1-5
abundance: -

CDR3nt: TGTGCCAGCAGTTTAGCAGAAGAGACCCAGTACTTC
CDR3aa: CASSLAEETQYF
d_gene: -
v_gene: TRBV5-1
j_gene: TRBJ2-5
abundance: many

CDR3nt: TGCGCCAGCAGCCGGGGGACAGGCCTCTCCTACGAGCAGTACTTC
CDR3aa: CASSRGTGLSYEQYF
d_gene: TRBD1
v_gene: TRBV5-1
j_gene: TRBJ2-7
abundance: few

CDR3nt: TGTGCCAGCAGCCCGATGCAGCGGGATACGCAGTATTTT
CDR3aa: CASSPMQRDTQYF
d_gene: -
v_gene: TRBV7-2
j_gene: TRBJ2-3
abundance: -

CDR3nt: TGTGCCAGCTCACCAGGGGCCGGGGGTTCACCCCTCCACTTT
CDR3aa: CASSPGAGGSPLHF
d_gene: -
v_gene: TRBV18
j_gene: TRBJ1-6
abundance: -

CDR3nt: TGTGCCAGCACCCCGGGGGCCAAAAACATTCAGTACTTC
CDR3aa: CASTPGAKNIQYF
d_gene: -
v_gene: TRBV2
j_gene: TRBJ2-4
abundance: -

CDR3nt: TGTGCCAGCAGTTACTCAGGACAGGGGGCGAACTATGGCTACACCTTC
CDR3aa: CASSYSGQGANYGYTF
d_gene: TRBD1
v_gene: TRBV6-5
j_gene: TRBJ1-2
abundance: -

CDR3nt: TGTGCCAGCAGCCAAGCGGACAGGGGATATTCACCCCTCCACTTT
CDR3aa: CASSQADRGYSPLHF
d_gene: TRBD1
v_gene: TRBV4-2
j_gene: TRBJ1-6
abundance: -

CDR3nt: TGCGCCAGCGCCGGGGACCCTCTTTACGAGCAGTACTTC
CDR3aa: CASAGDPLYEQYF
d_gene: -
v_gene: TRBV10-1
j_gene: TRBJ2-7
abundance: -

CDR3nt: TGCAGTGCTAGAGATCCGGAGGGAGGGCCAAGACGTGAGCAGTTCTTC
CDR3aa: CSARDPEGGPRREQFF
d_gene: TRBD2
v_gene: TRBV20-1
j_gene: TRBJ2-1
abundance: few

CDR3nt: TGTGCCAGCAGTGGGTCCTGGCGGGGGGGCACAGATACGCAGTATTTT
CDR3aa: CASSGSWRGGTDTQYF
d_gene: TRBD2
v_gene: TRBV7-2
j_gene: TRBJ2-3
abundance: -

CDR3nt: TGTGCCAGCTCACCTAACTCGAAAGGGGATACGCAGTATTTT
CDR3aa: CASSPNSKGDTQYF
d_gene: -
v_gene: TRBV18
j_gene: TRBJ2-3
abundance: few

CDR3nt: TGTGCCAGCAGCTTGGAGGGACTAGTCGGTGAGCAGTTCTTC
CDR3aa: CASSLEGLVGEQFF
d_gene: TRBD2
v_gene: TRBV5-5
j_gene: TRBJ2-1
abundance: few

CDR3nt: TGTGCCAGCAGCTCGGGGACAGGGTGGCGTCAGCCCCAGCATTTT
CDR3aa: CASSSGTGWRQPQHF
d_gene: TRBD1
v_gene: TRBV5-6
j_gene: TRBJ1-5
abundance: -

CDR3nt: TGTGCCAGCAGTACTGGGGGGCCTTTCAATGAGCAGTTCTTC
CDR3aa: CASSTGGPFNEQFF
d_gene: -
v_gene: TRBV7-6
j_gene: TRBJ2-1
abundance: -

CDR3nt: TGTGCCAGCAGTGCGCAGGAAGGGGCTTATAAGCATTTT
CDR3aa: CASSAQEGAYKHF
d_gene: -
v_gene: TRBV12-3/TRBV12-4
j_gene: TRBJ1-5
abundance: few

CDR3nt: TGTGCCAGCAGCTCGGGACTAGCGGGCCCCGGCCAATGGGAGCAGTACTTC
CDR3aa: CASSSGLAGPGQWEQYF
d_gene: TRBD2
v_gene: TRBV7-3
j_gene: TRBJ2-7
abundance: -

CDR3nt: TGCAGTGCTAGAGGAGCGATCCGGGACAGGGCTGGCTACACCTTC
CDR3aa: CSARGAIRDRAGYTF
d_gene: TRBD1
v_gene: TRBV20-1
j_gene: TRBJ1-2
abundance: -

CDR3nt: TGCAGCGCCAGCAGTGGTGGGGGGAGCTACGAGCAGTACTTC
CDR3aa: CSASSGGGSYEQYF
d_gene: -
v_gene: TRBV29-1
j_gene: TRBJ2-7
abundance: many

CDR3nt: TGCAGTGCCGGAACCCCGGGGAGTCAGCCCCAGCATTTT
CDR3aa: CSAGTPGSQPQHF
d_gene: -
v_gene: TRBV20-1
j_gene: TRBJ1-5
abundance: -

CDR3nt: TGTGCCTGCAGCTTAGTAAGCGGGAGCAGCACAGATACGCAGTATTTT
CDR3aa: CACSLVSGSSTDTQYF
d_gene: TRBD2
v_gene: TRBV11-3
j_gene: TRBJ2-3
abundance: -

CDR3nt: TGTGCCAGCCGCGGACAGGGTCAATCACCCCTCCACTTT
CDR3aa: CASRGQGQSPLHF
d_gene: TRBD1
v_gene: TRBV12-3/TRBV12-4
j_gene: TRBJ1-6
abundance: -

CDR3nt: TGCAGTGCTAGCCCCAGCGGTCTTAAGGGGCAGTACTTC
CDR3aa: CSASPSGLKGQYF
d_gene: -
v_gene: TRBV20-1
j_gene: TRBJ2-5
abundance: -

CDR3nt: TGTGCCAGCAACCGCAGGACTCTCACAGATACGCAGTATTTT
CDR3aa: CASNRRTLTDTQYF
d_gene: -
v_gene: TRBV5-6
j_gene: TRBJ2-3
abundance: -

CDR3nt: TGTGCCAGCAGCGTGGACAGGGGGCCGATTTCTGCCAATGAGCAGTTCTTC
CDR3aa: CASSVDRGPISANEQFF
d_gene: TRBD1
v_gene: TRBV9
j_gene: TRBJ2-1
abundance: -

CDR3nt: TGTGCCAGCAGCTTCTCATCGGGACGGTCTTCCTACGAGCAGTACTTC
CDR3aa: CASSFSSGRSSYEQYF
d_gene: -
v_gene: TRBV5-6
j_gene: TRBJ2-7
abundance: -

CDR3nt: TGTGCCATCAGTGATTCGGTAGGGGAGACCCAGTACTTC
CDR3aa: CAISDSVGETQYF
d_gene: -
v_gene: TRBV10-3
j_gene: TRBJ2-5
abundance: -

CDR3nt: TGTGCCAGCAGCCAACGCACAGATACGCAGTATTTT
CDR3aa: CASSQRTDTQYF
d_gene: -
v_gene: TRBV3-1
j_gene: TRBJ2-3
abundance: many

CDR3nt: TGCAGCTTTGAGGGGGGCCGGGAGACCCAGTACTTC
CDR3aa: CSFEGGRETQYF
d_gene: -
v_gene: TRBV29-1
j_gene: TRBJ2-5
abundance: -

CDR3nt: TGTGCCAGCAGCTTAGCCGGGAGAATGACCTACGAGCAGTACTTC
CDR3aa: CASSLAGRMTYEQYF
d_gene: -
v_gene: TRBV11-2
j_gene: TRBJ2-7
abundance: -

CDR3nt: TGTGCCAGCAGACCTGGGTCGGATACGCAGTATTTT
CDR3aa: CASRPGSDTQYF
d_gene: -
v_gene: TRBV2
j_gene: TRBJ2-3
abundance: -

CDR3nt: TGTGCCAGCAGTACGGGGACTAGCGGAGGGCAAGAGACCCAGTACTTC
CDR3aa: CASSTGTSGGQETQYF
d_gene: TRBD2
v_gene: TRBV6-5
j_gene: TRBJ2-5
abundance: few

CDR3nt: TGTGCCAGCAGCCAAGCCTTAGGGGCGGGGGCTGGCAATGAGCAGTTCTTC
CDR3aa: CASSQALGAGAGNEQFF
d_gene: -
v_gene: TRBV4-2
j_gene: TRBJ2-1
abundance: -

CDR3nt: TGTGCCATCAGTGGAAGCGATAAACGGAACTACGAGCAGTACTTC
CDR3aa: CAISGSDKRNYEQYF
d_gene: -
v_gene: TRBV10-3
j_gene: TRBJ2-7
abundance: -

CDR3nt: TGTGCCAGCAGATACTCAGGGGTAGGGGCCAACGTCCTGACTTTC
CDR3aa: CASRYSGVGANVLTF
d_gene: -
v_gene: TRBV12-3/TRBV12-4
j_gene: TRBJ2-6
abundance: -

CDR3nt: TGTGCCAGCAGCTTAAACCAGGGGTCCATCCCATCCTACAATGAGCAGTTCTTC
CDR3aa: CASSLNQGSIPSYNEQFF
d_gene: -
v_gene: TRBV7-8
j_gene: TRBJ2-1
abundance: -

CDR3nt: TGTGCCAGCAGTCACGCCGATGACAGGCAAGAGACCCAGTACTTC
CDR3aa: CASSHADDRQETQYF
d_gene: -
v_gene: TRBV6-6
j_gene: TRBJ2-5
abundance: few

CDR3nt: TGCGCCAGCAGCCAAGGACGGATGAACACTGAAGCTTTCTTT
CDR3aa: CASSQGRMNTEAFF
d_gene: -
v_gene: TRBV4-1
j_gene: TRBJ1-1
abundance: few

CDR3nt: TGTGCCAGCAGTGAAGGGGACCTTCGCTACGAGCAGTACTTC
CDR3aa: CASSEGDLRYEQYF
d_gene: -
v_gene: TRBV2
j_gene: TRBJ2-7
abundance: -

CDR3nt: TGTGCCAGCAGAAGGGGACAGATGAACACTGAAGCTTTCTTT
CDR3aa: CASRRGQMNTEAFF
d_gene: TRBD1
v_gene: TRBV6-1
j_gene: TRBJ1-1
abundance: once

CDR3nt: TGTGCCAGCAGCTTGGAGGCTAGCGGGAGTGGTGAGCAGTACTTC
CDR3aa: CASSLEASGSGEQYF
d_gene: TRBD2
v_gene: TRBV5-4
j_gene: TRBJ2-4
abundance: -

CDR3nt: TGTGCCAGCAGTTTCTCCCCCAGGGTAGACTATGGCTACACCTTC
CDR3aa: CASSFSPRVDYGYTF
d_gene: -
v_gene: TRBV12-3/TRBV12-4
j_gene: TRBJ1-2
abundance: few

CDR3nt: TGCGCCAGCAGCAAGGAAAAGGGCTACGAGCAGTACTTC
CDR3aa: CASSKEKGYEQYF
d_gene: -
v_gene: TRBV10-1
j_gene: TRBJ2-7
abundance: few

CDR3nt: TGTGCCAGCAGTCACTACCAGGGGGCGCGGGGCACTGAAGCTTTCTTT
CDR3aa: CASSHYQGARGTEAFF
d_gene: TRBD1
v_gene: TRBV6-6
j_gene: TRBJ1-1
abundance: few